One sample yielded the 27 T cell receptor beta chains listed below, sequenced in a study of blood T cell repertoires in COVID-19. TCRdb keeps only in-frame clones here, not all; method: immunoSEQ multiplex PCR. The data contain 30,000 to 35,000 clones, over 90% of them singletons. Material for sequencing was peripheral blood. The receptors derive from a human donor in a cohort sampled during active COVID-19.

The CDR3 region is CASRNGTIQETQYF. For the CDR3, the DNA is TGTGCCAGCAGAAACGGGACTATCCAAGAGACCCAGTACTTC. V usage is TRBV6-5 and J usage is TRBJ2-5; 7 bases fit TRBD2. CDR3 length: 14 residues. Per the germline V gene, CDR1 is MNHEY and CDR2 is SVGAGI. Unmatched junction bases numbered 5, after V lost 6 bases and J lost 1 base.

J is TRBJ2-1 and V is TRBV7-8, with 12 bases aligning to TRBD2. The germline gives CDR1 SGHVS, CDR2 FQNEAQ. With V trimmed by 7 bases and J by 8 bases, 12 bases remained unmatched. CDR3 size: 16 residues. The CDR3: CASTKNRLAGGHEQFF. The CDR3 DNA is TGTGCCAGCACTAAGAATAGGCTAGCGGGAGGGCATGAGCAGTTCTTC.

V usage is TRBV2 and J usage is TRBJ2-3; 9 nucleotides line up with TRBD2. The CDR3 covers 20 residues. The V and J ends lost 2 bases and 5 bases, in that order; junction bases with no gene match: 20. Germline CDR1 and CDR2: SNHLY and FYNNEI. The CDR3 bases are TGTGCCAGCAGTGAAAATGTCGTTTTGGCTAGCGGGAACTTCGGAGATACGCAGTATTTT. This codes for CASSENVVLASGNFGDTQYF.

This chain uses TRBV10-3 with TRBJ2-7; the match to TRBD1 covers 9 bases. The CDR3 is 13 amino acids. The germline gives CDR1 ENHRY, CDR2 SYGVKD. Trimming cost V 6 bases and J 3 bases; bases outside gene matches: 3. The CDR3 nucleotides read TGTGCCATCAGGGACAGGGGTCTCTACGAGCAGTACTTC. Protein product: CAIRDRGLYEQYF.

The V gene is TRBV18, the J gene TRBJ2-1; TRBD2 aligns across 8 bases. With V trimmed by 3 bases and J by 6 bases, 1 base remained unmatched. The CDR3 runs to 13 residues. Germline lookup yields CDR1 KGHSH and CDR2 LQKENI. The CDR3 loop reads CASSPGTSNEQFF. The CDR3 nucleotides read TGTGCCAGCTCACCCGGGACTAGCAATGAGCAGTTCTTC.

This chain links TRBV4-1 with TRBJ2-5; D perhaps matches TRBD1 (5 bases). Trimming took off 4 bases at V and 4 bases at J, with 7 bases between the two ends. CDR1 is MGHRA and CDR2 is YSYEKL in the germline V gene. The CDR3 sequence is 12 residues long. In DNA form, the CDR3 reads TGCGCCAGCAGCCGGACACTAGAGACCCAGTACTTC. Its protein is CASSRTLETQYF.

This chain joins TRBV30 and TRBJ1-4; D is undetermined. Germline CDR1 and CDR2: GTSNPN and SVGIG (reference sequence). The CDR3 has 13 amino acids. V dropped 0 bases and J dropped 7 bases, with 9 bases sitting between them. The CDR3 loop reads CAWSVRGSEKLFF. Here the CDR3 DNA reads TGTGCCTGGAGTGTCCGGGGTAGTGAAAAACTGTTTTTT. Supplemented by reference TRBV30 and TRBJ1-4, the full variable domain reads SQTIHQWPATLVQPVGSPLSLECTVEGTSNPNLYWYRQAAGRGLQLLFYSVGIGQISSEVPQNLSASRPQDRQFILSSKKLLLSDSGFYLCAWSVRGSEKLFFGSGTQLSVL.

This rearrangement joins TRBV6-6 to TRBJ2-3, with 10 bases identical to TRBD1. J lost 6 bases, V lost 4 bases, and 10 bases had no gene match. Germline CDR1 MNHNY, CDR2 SVGAGI (reference sequence). This CDR3 region has 16 residues. The chain's CDR3 is CASSSERTGGRDTQYF. In DNA, the CDR3 is TGTGCCAGCAGTTCCGAGAGGACAGGGGGAAGGGATACGCAGTATTTT.

J is TRBJ2-4 and V is TRBV11-2, with TRBD2 identical over 7 bases. Per the germline V gene, CDR1 is SGHAT and CDR2 is FQNNGV. This CDR3 is 15 amino acids long. V trimming: 3 bases; J trimming: 8 bases; junction bases outside the gene matches: 10. In DNA, the CDR3 is TGTGCCAGCAGCTTGTTCTCCAGCGGGGATGACATTCAGTACTTC. It encodes CASSLFSSGDDIQYF.

The chain joins TRBV27 to TRBJ1-6, with 8 bases matching TRBD1. The CDR3 sequence is 15 residues long. Germline lookup yields CDR1 MNHEY and CDR2 SMNVEV (reference sequence). The V and J ends lost 7 bases and 3 bases, in that order; junction bases with no gene match: 5. The chain's CDR3 is CASTYRGDYNSPLHF. The CDR3, as DNA: TGTGCCAGCACCTACAGGGGGGACTATAATTCACCCCTCCACTTT.

This chain connects TRBV5-1 to TRBJ1-6; D is unresolved. The germline V and J ends were trimmed by 4 bases and 5 bases, with 10 bases remaining between them. The germline CDR1 and CDR2 sequences are SGHRS and YFSETQ. The CDR3 is made up of 14 amino acids. CDR3 DNA sequence: TGCGCCAGCAGCCTGAGTCGGGATAATTCACCCCTCCACTTT. This sequence encodes CASSLSRDNSPLHF.

J is TRBJ1-4 and V is TRBV5-1; tentative D call: TRBD1 (5 bases). From germline, CDR1 is SGHRS and CDR2 YFSETQ. V lost 4 bases to trimming and J lost 8 bases, with 30 bases between them. The CDR3 has 19 residues. The CDR3 region is CASSHLGQGNDLFKEKLFF. The CDR3 DNA sequence: TGCGCCAGCAGCCACCTCGGCCAGGGCAACGACTTGTTTAAGGAAAAACTGTTTTTT. The entire variable domain, with the rest obtained from reference TRBV5-1 and TRBJ1-4, is as follows: KAGVTQTPRYLIKTRGQQVTLSCSPISGHRSVSWYQQTPGQGLQFLFEYFSETQRNKGNFPGRFSGRQFSNSRSEMNVSTLELGDSALYLCASSHLGQGNDLFKEKLFFGSGTQLSVL.

The chain links TRBV2 to TRBJ1-5; D is possibly TRBD1 (6 bases). The CDR3 runs to 15 residues. The germline gives CDR1 SNHLY, CDR2 FYNNEI. Between the trimmed V and J ends, which lost 6 bases and 0 bases, there was a span of 12 bases. The CDR3 DNA is TGTGCCAGCAGCCGACAGGCAAATAGCAATCAGCCCCAGCATTTT. Encoded protein: CASSRQANSNQPQHF.

The CDR3 DNA sequence: TGTGCCAGCAGTCTCTCCAACGGACAGCAAGAGACCCAGTACTTC. Protein product: CASSLSNGQQETQYF. The chain joins TRBV27 to TRBJ2-5; weak D call: TRBD1 (6 bases). The germline V gene has CDR1 MNHEY and CDR2 SMNVEV (reference sequence). The CDR3 is 15 amino acids. The ends were cut back, 5 bases at V and 2 bases at J, with 15 bases in the middle.

The chain is built from TRBV27 and TRBJ2-7; tentatively, D is TRBD2 (5 bases). With 5 bases removed from V and 2 bases from J, the gap between germline ends came to 16 bases. Germline V gene data show CDR1 as MNHEY and CDR2 as SMNVEV (reference sequence). The CDR3 has 15 residues. The CDR3 DNA is TGTGCCAGCAGTCGGGCGGGTGACGGAGCCTACGAGCAGTACTTC. Its translation is CASSRAGDGAYEQYF.

V and J are TRBV29-1 and TRBJ2-2; D might be TRBD2 (7 bases). The ends were cut back, 7 bases at V and 1 base at J, with 13 bases in the middle. CDR1 and CDR2 (germline): SQVTM, ANQGSEA. The CDR3 has 14 residues. CDR3 amino acids: CSAPGGGNTGELFF. The CDR3 nucleotides are TGCAGCGCCCCGGGGGGCGGGAACACCGGGGAGCTGTTTTTT.

The rearrangement uses TRBV28 and TRBJ2-7; D may be TRBD2 (5 bases). The germline V gene has CDR1 MDHEN and CDR2 SYDVKM. V was clipped by 5 bases and J by 2 bases, with 16 bases between them. There are 15 residues in the CDR3. The CDR3 DNA reads as TGTGCCAGCAGTCGGGAACTAGAGGCCCCCTACGAGCAGTACTTC. Translation gives CASSRELEAPYEQYF.

This chain links TRBV6-5 with TRBJ2-7; TRBD1 agrees at 7 bases. The CDR3 runs 15 residues. The trim removed 0 bases at V and 5 bases at J, leaving 7 bases unmatched. The germline V gene has CDR1 MNHEY and CDR2 SVGAGI. CDR3 amino acids: CASSYSTGQINEQYF. Written as DNA, the CDR3 is TGTGCCAGCAGTTACTCGACGGGACAGATCAACGAGCAGTACTTC.

This chain joins TRBV2 and TRBJ1-5; 7 positions agree with TRBD1. CDR3 length: 16 residues. Germline CDR1 is SNHLY and CDR2 is FYNNEI. Trimming took 5 bases from V and 1 from J; bases not matched to a gene: 8. DNA of the CDR3: TGTGCCAGCAGTATACAGGGGAGGTCGAGCAATCAGCCCCAGCATTTT. It codes for CASSIQGRSSNQPQHF.

CDR3 bases: TGTGCCACCAGCTCCCTCTCCTACGAGCAGTACTTC. Residues: CATSSLSYEQYF. The genes are TRBV15 and TRBJ2-7; D is ambiguous. This CDR3 is built from 12 residues. CDR1 is LNHNV and CDR2 is YYDKDF in the germline V gene (reference sequence). V lost 5 bases and J 0 bases, leaving 5 bases between the germline ends.

V usage is TRBV7-8 and J usage is TRBJ2-7, with D perhaps matching TRBD1 (5 bases). CDR3 length equals 17 residues. V lost 5 bases, J lost 0 bases, and 20 bases lay in between. The germline V gene has CDR1 SGHVS and CDR2 FQNEAQ. The CDR3 region has the DNA TGTGCCAGCAGCGTCGCCCTTCGGACAAGTACCTCCTACGAGCAGTACTTC. Translated, it gives CASSVALRTSTSYEQYF.

This chain links TRBV18 with TRBJ1-1; D remains unclear. The V end was cut by 6 bases, the J end by 5 bases, with 19 bases between. The CDR3 extends over 15 amino acids. Looked up from germline, CDR1 is KGHSH and CDR2 is LQKENI. The CDR3 protein is CASSLGARGGTEAFF. The CDR3 bases are TGTGCCAGCTCCCTTGGAGCGCGGGGAGGTACTGAAGCTTTCTTT. Filled out from reference TRBV18 and TRBJ1-1, the complete variable domain reads NAGVMQNPRHLVRRRGQEARLRCSPMKGHSHVYWYRQLPEEGLKFMVYLQKENIIDESGMPKERFSAEFPKEGPSILRIQQVVRGDSAAYFCASSLGARGGTEAFFGQGTRLTVV.

This rearrangement joins TRBV5-1 to TRBJ1-2; D is perhaps TRBD1 (6 bases). This CDR3 has 14 amino acids. Trimming cost V 0 bases and J 6 bases, with 12 bases left between them. The germline V gene has CDR1 SGHRS and CDR2 YFSETQ. The CDR3 nucleotides are TGCGCCAGCAGCTTGGAAGGGGGTAGTGATGGCTACACCTTC. This codes for CASSLEGGSDGYTF. The full variable domain, rest sourced from reference TRBV5-1 and TRBJ1-2, is KAGVTQTPRYLIKTRGQQVTLSCSPISGHRSVSWYQQTPGQGLQFLFEYFSETQRNKGNFPGRFSGRQFSNSRSEMNVSTLELGDSALYLCASSLEGGSDGYTFGSGTRLTVV.

This clone was observed once. CDR3 protein: CASSLFDRGRKPNYGYTF. The CDR3 DNA reads as TGTGCCAGCAGTTTATTTGACAGGGGGCGGAAACCGAACTATGGCTACACCTTC. The chain employs TRBV28 and TRBJ1-2, with 10 bases identical to TRBD1. Germline V lookup: CDR1 MDHEN, CDR2 SYDVKM. The CDR3 spans 18 residues. With V trimmed by 1 base and J by 2 bases, 10 bases remained unmatched.

The chain has TRBV5-6 and TRBJ2-2; tentatively, D is TRBD1 (6 bases). Germline values: CDR1 SGHDT, CDR2 YYEEEE. Trimming left V 4 bases short and J 4 bases short, with 17 bases between. The CDR3 sequence is 16 residues long. CDR3 nucleotide sequence: TGTGCCAGCAGCCCGGTTATGGGGGCGAGCACCGGGGAGCTGTTTTTT. Translation gives CASSPVMGASTGELFF. Using reference TRBV5-6 and TRBJ2-2 for the parts outside the CDR3, the full variable domain is DAGVTQSPTHLIKTRGQQVTLRCSPKSGHDTVSWYQQALGQGPQFIFQYYEEEERQRGNFPDRFSGHQFPNYSSELNVNALLLGDSALYLCASSPVMGASTGELFFGEGSRLTVL.

This chain connects TRBV13 to TRBJ2-7; 8 bases are a match to TRBD2. From germline, CDR1 is PRHDT and CDR2 FYEKMQ (reference sequence). V was clipped by 5 bases and J by 6 bases; unmatched bases: 12. The CDR3 totals 15 residues. DNA for the CDR3: TGTGCCAGCAGCCCGGGGGGGACTAGGAGCGCCGAGCAGTACTTC. As protein: CASSPGGTRSAEQYF.

V and J are TRBV5-4 and TRBJ1-2, with a possible D match to TRBD1 (6 bases). Germline loops: CDR1 SGHNT, CDR2 YYREEE (reference sequence). With 2 bases removed from V and 1 base from J, the gap between germline ends came to 15 bases. This CDR3 region has 16 residues. The CDR3 loop is CASSLVGTYSNYGYTF. In nucleotides, the CDR3 is TGTGCCAGCAGCTTAGTAGGGACATATAGTAACTATGGCTACACCTTC.